This TCR beta chain was identified during a study of persistence of HIV-infected CD4 T cells. Study-level information: Donors were ART-treated; their CMV- and Gag-responding CD4+ T cells were isolated. Findings and limits, study-wide: TCRbeta richness was lower in CMV- and Gag-responding cells than in anti-CD3/anti-CD28-responding cells.

Stimulation used around 10 ug/mL lysate from CMV-infected fibroblasts. Memory cells lacking CD40L and CD69 with high CD45RO were sorted. The CDR3 spans 16 residues. Trimming took off 1 base at V and 8 bases at J, with 17 bases between the two ends. Looked up from germline, CDR1 is SGHDN and CDR2 is FVKESK. Worth noting for this clone: Its cognate antigen is unknown.

This was the immunoSEQ version 4 assay in survey mode. Measured with immunoSEQ multiplex PCR; TCRdb has only the in-frame clones, and not every one. This table holds about 50,000 clones, about 81% found once. The source of this sequence is an adult man with HIV who was CMV-seropositive. The sequences come from CD4+ T cells sorted from PBMCs after 18-hour stimulation, collected from a patient who received antiretroviral therapy. The chain recombines TRBV14 with TRBJ1-4; a weak D match, TRBD1 (6 bases). The CDR3 DNA is TGTGCCAGCAGCCAAGGTCTTAGGCAGGGGTCCGAAAAACTGTTTTTT. It translates to CASSQGLRQGSEKLFF.